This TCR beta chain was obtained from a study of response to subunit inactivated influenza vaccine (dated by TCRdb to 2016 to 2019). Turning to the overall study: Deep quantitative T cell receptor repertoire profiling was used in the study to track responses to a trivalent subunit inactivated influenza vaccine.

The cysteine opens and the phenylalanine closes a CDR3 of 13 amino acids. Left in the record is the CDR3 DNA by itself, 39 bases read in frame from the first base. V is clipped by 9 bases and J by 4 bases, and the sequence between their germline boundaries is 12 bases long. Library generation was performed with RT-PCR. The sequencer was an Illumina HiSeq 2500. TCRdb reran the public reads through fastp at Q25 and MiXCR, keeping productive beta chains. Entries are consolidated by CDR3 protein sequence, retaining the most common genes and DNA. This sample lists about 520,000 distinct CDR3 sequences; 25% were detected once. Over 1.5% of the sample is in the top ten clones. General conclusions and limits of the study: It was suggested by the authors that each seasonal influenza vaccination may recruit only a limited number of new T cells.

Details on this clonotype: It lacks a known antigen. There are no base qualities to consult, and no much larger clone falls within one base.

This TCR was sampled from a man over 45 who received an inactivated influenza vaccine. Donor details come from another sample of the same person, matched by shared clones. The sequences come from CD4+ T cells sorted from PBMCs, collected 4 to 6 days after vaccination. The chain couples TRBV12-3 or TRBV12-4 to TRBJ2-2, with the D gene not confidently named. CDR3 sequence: CASQLMGTGELFF. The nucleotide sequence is TGTGCCAGTCAGTTAATGGGCACCGGGGAGCTGTTTTTT.